This T cell receptor beta chain was identified during a study of blood T cell repertoires in COVID-19. Study as a whole: Collection of acute and convalescent COVID-19 samples took place in the United States, Italy and Spain.

This clone has ten or more counts. Germline lookup yields CDR1 MNHEY and CDR2 SVGAGI. The CDR3 extends over 13 amino acids. V was cut by 2 bases and J by 6 bases, with 8 bases left in between. Profiled with immunoSEQ multiplex PCR; TCRdb holds only in-frame clones, not every one. Of 140,000 or so clones listed, roughly three quarters are singletons. This TCR was recovered from a man in his forties or fifties with active or convalescent COVID-19. V usage is TRBV6-5 and J usage is TRBJ2-1; D remains ambiguous. The sample comprised peripheral blood. The CDR3 DNA reads TGTGCCAGCAGTTACAACTACCCCAATGAGCAGTTCTTC. This codes for CASSYNYPNEQFF.